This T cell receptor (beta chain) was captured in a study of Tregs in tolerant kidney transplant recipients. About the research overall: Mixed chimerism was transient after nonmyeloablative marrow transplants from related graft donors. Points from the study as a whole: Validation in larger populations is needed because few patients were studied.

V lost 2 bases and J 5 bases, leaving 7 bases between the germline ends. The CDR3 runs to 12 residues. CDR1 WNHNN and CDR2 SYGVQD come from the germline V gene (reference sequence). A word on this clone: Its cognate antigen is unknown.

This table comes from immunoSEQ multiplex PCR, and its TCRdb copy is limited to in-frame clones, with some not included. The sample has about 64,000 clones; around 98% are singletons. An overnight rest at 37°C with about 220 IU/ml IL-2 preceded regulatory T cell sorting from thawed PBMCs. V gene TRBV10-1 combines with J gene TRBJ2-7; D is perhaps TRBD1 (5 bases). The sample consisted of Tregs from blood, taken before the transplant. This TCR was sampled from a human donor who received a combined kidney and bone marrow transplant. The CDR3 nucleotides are TGCGCCAGCAGTGAGGGACACCACGAGCAGTACTTC. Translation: CASSEGHHEQYF.